This entry lists 7 T cell receptor beta chains sequenced from one sample in a study of blood T cell repertoires in COVID-19. The method was immunoSEQ multiplex PCR; TCRdb's version includes in-frame clones alone and lacks a portion of them. The sample consists of about 150,000 clones, around 80% of them appearing once. Sequencing used peripheral blood. All receptors come from a human donor with acute or convalescent COVID-19. The donor label of this sample is uncertain.

In its sample, this clone was seen many times. The chain links TRBV27 to TRBJ1-1; possible D gene TRBD1, 6 bases. The germline V gene has CDR1 MNHEY and CDR2 SMNVEV (reference sequence). The CDR3 spans 15 residues. The V gene lost 7 bases and the J gene lost 5 bases, with 20 bases spanning the gap. The DNA of the CDR3 is TGTGCCAGCACCCCCTCCAGGGGAAGGGGAACTGAAGCTTTCTTT. This codes for CASTPSRGRGTEAFF.

This chain joins TRBV29-1 and TRBJ2-2; the D is unclear. The germline gives CDR1 SQVTM, CDR2 ANQGSEA. The CDR3 runs 14 residues. Between the trimmed V and J ends, which lost 1 base and 0 bases, there was a span of 6 bases. CDR3 amino acids: CSVEVLANTGELFF. CDR3 coding DNA: TGCAGCGTTGAAGTTCTCGCGAACACCGGGGAGCTGTTTTTT.

This chain connects TRBV9 to TRBJ2-7, with D possibly being TRBD1 (6 bases). The V gene lost 0 bases and the J gene lost 1 base, with 14 bases spanning the gap. This CDR3 has 16 amino acids. CDR1 is SGDLS, CDR2 YYNGEE, per germline. For the CDR3, the DNA is TGTGCCAGCAGCGTAGGATCCAGGGACACGTCCTACGAGCAGTACTTC. Translated, it gives CASSVGSRDTSYEQYF.

The V call is TRBV18, the J call TRBJ1-2, with no clear D. The CDR3 spans 15 residues. Trimming stripped 2 bases from V and 4 bases from J, with 14 bases between. Germline V gives CDR1 KGHSH, CDR2 LQKENI. CDR3 protein: CASSPSEGQIYGYTF. Written as DNA, the CDR3 is TGTGCCAGCTCACCATCGGAGGGCCAGATCTATGGCTACACCTTC.

The DNA of the CDR3 is TGTGCCAGCACGGTGAGCTCTGGAAACACCATATATTTT. The encoded protein is CASTVSSGNTIYF. The genes are TRBV7-9 and TRBJ1-3; D call uncertain. Germline-derived CDR1 and CDR2 are SEHNR and FQNEAQ (reference sequence). This CDR3 is 13 amino acids long. V shed 7 bases and J shed 0 bases, with 7 bases lying between them. The complete variable domain, with remaining parts taken from reference TRBV7-9 and TRBJ1-3, reads DTGVSQNPRHKITKRGQNVTFRCDPISEHNRLYWYRQTLGQGPEFLTYFQNEAQLEKSRLLSDRFSAERPKGSFSTLEIQRTEQGDSAMYLCASTVSSGNTIYFGEGSWLTVV.

V usage is TRBV4-2 and J usage is TRBJ1-3, with D possibly TRBD1 on 6 matching bases. The V and J ends lost 1 base and 1 base respectively, with 14 bases between them. Germline V gene lookup returns CDR1 LGHNA and CDR2 YNFKEQ. The CDR3 covers 17 residues. This CDR3 reads CASSQGAQGASGNTIYF. The CDR3 coding sequence is TGTGCCAGCAGCCAAGGGGCACAGGGAGCTTCTGGAAACACCATATATTTT.

This chain joins TRBV10-3 and TRBJ2-3; 12 bases are a match to TRBD1. Trimming removed 10 bases from V and 6 bases from J; junction bases left unmatched: 11. CDR3 length: 15 residues. CDR1 is ENHRY, CDR2 SYGVKD, per germline. CDR3 sequence reads: CATFFGTGGSDTQYF. DNA of the CDR3: TGTGCCACCTTCTTCGGGACAGGGGGCTCGGATACGCAGTATTTT.